The clone carrying this T cell receptor beta chain has a single count. Trimming stripped 5 bases from V and 12 bases from J, with 14 bases between. The CDR3 has 12 amino acids. Germline CDR1 and CDR2: MDHEN and SYDVKM. The data were obtained in a study of blood T cell repertoires in COVID-19. For the study at large: Sources were T cells, B-cell-depleted T cells, or PBMCs; the material itself was cDNA or gDNA.

Only in-frame clones appear in the TCRdb table, and some are missing; sequencing was by immunoSEQ multiplex PCR. In the table there are about 52,000 clones, 89% of which are singletons. The sample consisted of peripheral blood. The source is a man at least 80 years old with active or convalescent COVID-19. The chain links TRBV28 to TRBJ2-4; D remains ambiguous. The CDR3 nucleotides read TGTGCCAGCAGTCCCACCGCTCGCGATCAGTACTTC. Translated: CASSPTARDQYF.